The present T cell receptor (beta chain) was sequenced within a study of STAT5B mutations in CD4+ large granular lymphocyte leukemia. Study overall: Among healthy controls, a particular HLA allele went with more CDR3 'QG' motifs.

V trimming: 6 bases; J trimming: 1 base; junction bases outside the gene matches: 6. Germline values: CDR1 MDHEN, CDR2 SYDVKM. CDR3 length: 15 residues. This clone showed up just once. Its antigen is unknown. Study observations and caveats: Compared with healthy controls (2/35), patient top clones favored TRBV06 (8/27). No patients shared main leukemic clonotypes, though about 24% appeared at low frequency elsewhere.

The protocol was immunoSEQ multiplex PCR, while the TCRdb copy is restricted to in-frame clones and leaves out a portion. Of about 31,000 clones listed, 70% to 90% were seen once; the top ten hold 0.41%. The chain employs TRBV28 and TRBJ1-1; 9 bases match TRBD1. This TCR derives from a human donor in good health. Material: CD4+ T cells from blood buffy coats. CDR3 sequence: CASRPQGAGNTEAFF. CDR3 DNA: TGTGCCAGCAGACCACAGGGGGCTGGGAACACTGAAGCTTTCTTT.